The clone carrying this T cell receptor (beta chain) was seen only a few times. These data originate in a study of CD8 T cells in Susac syndrome. Germline trimming cut 6 bases from V and 1 base from J; bases unmatched to any gene: 1. CDR3 length equals 13 residues. Germline lookup yields CDR1 LNHDA and CDR2 SQIVND (reference sequence). A quantity of about 0.5 to 1 ug RNA underwent reverse transcription using random hexamers. TCR beta CDR3 was amplified by immunoSEQ multiplex PCR. This amplification extended across 54 Vbeta and 13 Jbeta segments. TCRdb reprocessed the immunoSEQ multiplex PCR reads via MiXCR and lists one record per CDR3 protein. The sample contains approximately 180,000 distinct CDR3 sequences, about 91% of which appear only once.

The V gene is TRBV19, the J gene TRBJ1-1; 8 bases line up with TRBD1. This clonotype was sampled from a human donor with Susac syndrome. The sequenced sample was CD4+ T cells from PBMCs. Here the CDR3 DNA reads TGTGCCAGTAGAGGGACAGGGAACACTGAAGCTTTCTTT. The encoded protein is CASRGTGNTEAFF.